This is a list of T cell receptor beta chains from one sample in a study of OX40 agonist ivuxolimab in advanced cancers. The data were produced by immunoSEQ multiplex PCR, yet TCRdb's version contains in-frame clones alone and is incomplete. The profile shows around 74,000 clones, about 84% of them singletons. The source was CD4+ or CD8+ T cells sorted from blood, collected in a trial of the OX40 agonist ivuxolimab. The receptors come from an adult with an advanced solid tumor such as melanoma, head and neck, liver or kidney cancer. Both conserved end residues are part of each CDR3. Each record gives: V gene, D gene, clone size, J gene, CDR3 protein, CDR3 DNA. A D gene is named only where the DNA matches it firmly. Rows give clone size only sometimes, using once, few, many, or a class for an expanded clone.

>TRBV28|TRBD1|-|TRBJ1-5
CASRSPGTGFNQPQHF
TGTGCCAGCAGGTCCCCCGGGACAGGATTTAATCAGCCCCAGCATTTT
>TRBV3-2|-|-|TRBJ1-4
CAPNEKLFF
TGTGCCCCGAATGAAAAACTGTTTTTT
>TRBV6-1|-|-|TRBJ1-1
CASNLDTGNTEAFF
TGTGCCAGCAACCTCGACACGGGGAACACTGAAGCTTTCTTT
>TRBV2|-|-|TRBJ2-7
CASPGPLIRGVSHEQYF
TGTGCCAGCCCGGGACCCTTAATTCGCGGAGTATCCCACGAGCAGTACTTC
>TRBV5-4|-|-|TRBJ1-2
CASSTQGGSGVGYTF
TGTGCCAGCAGCACACAGGGTGGCTCGGGTGTCGGCTACACCTTC
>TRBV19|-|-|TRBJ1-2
CASSLPERYGYTF
TGTGCCAGTAGTTTACCGGAACGCTATGGCTACACCTTC
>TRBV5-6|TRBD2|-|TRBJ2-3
CASSRRGGSTDTQYF
TGTGCCAGCAGCCGACGGGGGGGTAGCACAGATACGCAGTATTTT
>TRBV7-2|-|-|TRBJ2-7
CASLGDPRGEQYF
TGTGCCAGCCTCGGCGACCCAAGAGGCGAGCAGTACTTC
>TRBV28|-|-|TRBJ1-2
CASSLNYGYTF
TGTGCCAGCAGTTTAAACTATGGCTACACCTTC
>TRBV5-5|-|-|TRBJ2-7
CASSSTGRYEQYF
TGTGCCAGCAGCAGTACAGGGCGTTACGAGCAGTACTTC
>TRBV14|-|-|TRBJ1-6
CASSPLVGSPLHF
TGTGCCAGCAGCCCGCTCGTCGGTTCACCCCTCCACTTT
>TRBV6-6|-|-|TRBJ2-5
CASSYFAGTETQYF
TGTGCCAGCAGTTACTTCGCAGGGACCGAGACCCAGTACTTC
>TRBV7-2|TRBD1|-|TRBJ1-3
CASSAWTGSVVAGNTIYF
TGTGCCAGCAGCGCCTGGACAGGGTCGGTCGTAGCTGGAAACACCATATATTTT
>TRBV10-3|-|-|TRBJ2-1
CAISDGGRGNEQFF
TGTGCCATCAGTGATGGTGGCAGGGGTAATGAGCAGTTCTTC
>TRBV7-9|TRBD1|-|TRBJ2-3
CASSTPPGQGLTDTQYF
TGTGCCAGCAGCACCCCTCCGGGACAGGGCCTCACAGATACGCAGTATTTT
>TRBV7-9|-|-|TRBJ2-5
CASSLWARVTETQYF
TGTGCCAGCAGCTTATGGGCCAGGGTTACAGAGACCCAGTACTTC
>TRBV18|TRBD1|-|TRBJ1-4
CASSPRPGTVSATNEKLFF
TGTGCCAGCTCACCCCGTCCCGGGACAGTTTCCGCAACTAATGAAAAACTGTTTTTT
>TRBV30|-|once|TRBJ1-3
CAWSPRYGNTIYF
TGTGCCTGGAGTCCCCGTTATGGAAACACCATATATTTT